The 25 T cell receptor beta chains below come from one sample, sequenced in a study of identical twins. MiXCR, applied by TCRdb to the 5' RACE reads, yields one record per CDR3 protein. Among 300,000 or so distinct CDR3 sequences listed, roughly 9.7% were seen once. This sample was also put to use in a study of yellow fever vaccine responses in identical twins.

The specimen was CD8+ T cells sorted from blood. These receptors were obtained from a woman between 18 and 30 years old in good health.

This clonotype was seen more than once but under ten times. The V and J genes are TRBV20-1 and TRBJ2-7; 9 bases agree with TRBD1. CDR1 is DFQATT and CDR2 is SNEGSKA in the germline V gene (reference sequence). This CDR3 comprises 14 residues. The V and J ends lost 5 bases and 2 bases, in that order; junction bases with no gene match: 7. CDR3 sequence (DNA): TGCAGTGCTTCCGACAGGGGGATACCCTACGAGCAGTACTTC. The encoded protein is CSASDRGIPYEQYF.

The gene calls are TRBV20-1 and TRBJ2-1; 14 bases map to TRBD2. The CDR3 totals 17 residues. Per the germline V gene, CDR1 is DFQATT and CDR2 is SNEGSKA (reference sequence). J gave up 4 bases and V 5 bases, and 10 bases lay outside the gene matches. The CDR3 loop reads CSALTGTSGRGYNEQFF. Here the CDR3 DNA reads TGCAGTGCTCTTACCGGGACTAGCGGGAGAGGATACAATGAGCAGTTCTTC.

This clonotype was seen many times. The chain recombines TRBV5-1 with TRBJ2-7; D not resolved. Trimming shortened V by 3 bases and J by 2 bases, and 12 bases separated the two germline ends. Germline lookup yields CDR1 SGHRS and CDR2 YFSETQ. This CDR3 has 14 residues. CDR3 in amino acids: CASSYQAPAYEQYF. As DNA, the CDR3 is TGCGCCAGCAGCTACCAAGCGCCGGCCTACGAGCAGTACTTC.

Here the CDR3 reads CASRTGDSSYNSPLHF. The CDR3 DNA reads as TGTGCCAGCAGGACAGGGGATAGCTCCTATAATTCACCCCTCCACTTT. The chain has TRBV27 and TRBJ1-6; TRBD1 agrees at 8 bases. J lost 0 bases, V lost 6 bases, and 4 bases had no gene match. This CDR3 has 16 amino acids. Per germline, CDR1 MNHEY and CDR2 SMNVEV (reference sequence).

The rearrangement joins TRBV10-3 to TRBJ2-1, with D possibly matching TRBD2 (6 bases). V dropped 4 bases and J dropped 4 bases, with 23 bases sitting between them. The CDR3 has 18 amino acids. Germline CDR1 is ENHRY and CDR2 is SYGVKD. DNA for the CDR3: TGTGCCATCAGTGTGCCCCGGGACTCCCCGACGAATTACAATGAGCAGTTCTTC. As protein: CAISVPRDSPTNYNEQFF.

This clonotype showed up many times. V usage is TRBV29-1 and J usage is TRBJ2-3; D perhaps matches TRBD1 (5 bases). CDR3 length: 12 amino acids. The ends were cut back, 3 bases at V and 6 bases at J, with 10 bases in the middle. CDR1 and CDR2 (germline): SQVTM, ANQGSEA. The CDR3 DNA reads TGCAGCGTTGATGGGGCAACGGATACGCAGTATTTT. Encoded protein: CSVDGATDTQYF.

This chain connects TRBV10-3 to TRBJ1-2; unclear D gene. CDR1 is ENHRY, CDR2 SYGVKD, per germline. This CDR3 is 11 amino acids long. Trimming stripped 7 bases from V and 8 bases from J, with 11 bases between. CDR3 sequence: CAIKISDGYTF. Here the CDR3 DNA reads TGTGCCATCAAAATTAGTGACGGCTACACCTTC.

This sequence joins TRBV13 and TRBJ2-1; D call uncertain. Trimming cost V 6 bases and J 5 bases, with 14 bases left between them. This CDR3 spans 14 amino acids. The V gene's germline CDR1 is PRHDT and CDR2 FYEKMQ (reference sequence). The CDR3 reads CASSSISRDNEQFF. CDR3 DNA sequence: TGTGCCAGCAGTTCTATAAGTCGTGACAATGAGCAGTTCTTC.

The V and J genes are TRBV7-9 and TRBJ2-3; D not certain. This CDR3 region has 13 residues. Germline V gene data show CDR1 as SEHNR and CDR2 as FQNEAQ (reference sequence). The V and J ends lost 5 bases and 4 bases respectively, with 10 bases between them. In nucleotides, the CDR3 is TGTGCCAGCAGCGGTTACTTGGCAGATACGCAGTATTTT. Its translation: CASSGYLADTQYF.

This clonotype showed up many times. V gene TRBV4-3 combines with J gene TRBJ2-7, with 11 bases matching TRBD1. The V segment lost 2 bases and the J segment 7 bases; nucleotides outside the gene matches: 7. Germline CDR1 reads LGHNA; CDR2 reads YSLEER. The CDR3 contains 15 residues. This CDR3 is CASSQLRTGGIEQYF. The CDR3 region has the DNA TGCGCCAGCAGCCAATTAAGGACAGGGGGCATTGAGCAGTACTTC.

The chain is built from TRBV20-1 and TRBJ1-3; no firm D call. Trimming took off 0 bases at V and 0 bases at J, with 9 bases between the two ends. Germline V gene lookup returns CDR1 DFQATT and CDR2 SNEGSKA (reference sequence). The length of the CDR3 is 15 residues. CDR3 bases: TGCAGTGCTAGAGAAGACCGGTCCTCTGGAAACACCATATATTTT. Its translation: CSAREDRSSGNTIYF.

This clonotype has just a few counts. This chain joins TRBV7-9 and TRBJ2-1, with 10 positions matching TRBD1. This CDR3 is 15 amino acids long. The germline V gene encodes CDR1 SEHNR and CDR2 FQNEAQ (reference sequence). The ends lost 1 base at V and 9 bases at J; junction bases unmatched: 6. In DNA, the CDR3 is TGTGCCAGCAGCTTAGGGACAGGGGGTTTCCCTGAGCAGTTCTTC. It specifies CASSLGTGGFPEQFF.

This clonotype was recorded at least ten times. V and J are TRBV5-6 and TRBJ2-3, with 13 nucleotides matching TRBD2. After removal of 4 bases from V and 7 bases from J, the junction contained 6 bases not matched to a gene. Per germline, CDR1 SGHDT and CDR2 YYEEEE. The CDR3 runs to 15 residues. The CDR3 sequence: CASSPGLAGVNTQYF. As DNA, the CDR3 is TGTGCCAGCAGCCCCGGACTAGCGGGGGTAAATACGCAGTATTTT.

This clonotype was detected only a few times. CDR3 region: CAWRQGNTGELFF. CDR3 coding DNA: TGTGCCTGGAGGCAGGGAAACACCGGGGAGCTGTTTTTT. The chain employs TRBV30 and TRBJ2-2; tentatively, D is TRBD1 (5 bases). The CDR3 is made up of 13 amino acids. Per germline, CDR1 GTSNPN and CDR2 SVGIG (reference sequence). V dropped 3 bases and J dropped 2 bases, with 7 bases sitting between them.

This clonotype came up many times. This chain connects TRBV5-1 to TRBJ1-2; no reliable D call. Germline loops: CDR1 SGHRS, CDR2 YFSETQ. Trimming removed 5 bases at V and 2 bases at J, with 19 bases between. The length of the CDR3 is 16 residues. CDR3 in amino acids: CASRLEGALKNYGYTF. In nucleotides, the CDR3 is TGCGCCAGCAGGTTAGAGGGCGCATTGAAGAACTATGGCTACACCTTC.

This clonotype was seen at least ten times. The chain employs TRBV27 and TRBJ2-7, with 9 bases that match TRBD2. CDR1 and CDR2 from the germline V gene are MNHEY and SMNVEV (reference sequence). This CDR3 has 16 residues. Trimming took 6 bases from V and 0 from J; bases not matched to a gene: 9. As DNA, the CDR3 is TGTGCCAGCAGCCCCCTTAGCGGGAGCCTCTCCTACGAGCAGTACTTC. Translation gives CASSPLSGSLSYEQYF.

This chain uses TRBV7-6 with TRBJ2-2; 9 positions agree with TRBD1. The CDR3 length is 16 residues. V lost 5 bases and J lost 3; bases outside the gene matches: 7. Germline assignment: CDR1 SGHVS and CDR2 FNYEAQ. CDR3 protein: CASSPPGQGYTGELFF. The CDR3, as DNA: TGTGCCAGCAGCCCACCGGGACAGGGATACACCGGGGAGCTGTTTTTT.

This chain connects TRBV7-2 to TRBJ2-3, with 7 nucleotides matching TRBD1. Unmatched junction bases numbered 11, after V lost 1 base and J lost 4 bases. The CDR3 contains 17 residues. In germline, CDR1 is SGHTA, CDR2 FQGNSA. In DNA, the CDR3 is TGTGCCAGCAGCTTAGTGGGACAGAGCCTCAGGGCAGATACGCAGTATTTT. Amino acids: CASSLVGQSLRADTQYF.

The CDR3 protein is CSVGEAAGANVLTF. In DNA form, the CDR3 reads TGCAGCGTTGGCGAAGCAGCTGGGGCCAACGTCCTGACTTTC. V and J are TRBV29-1 and TRBJ2-6; no clear D. In germline, CDR1 is SQVTM, CDR2 ANQGSEA. The CDR3 extends over 14 amino acids. V lost 4 bases and J 2 bases, leaving 9 bases between the germline ends.

This clonotype was observed a few times. The rearrangement links TRBV18 to TRBJ2-1; 8 positions agree with TRBD2. V gave up 3 bases and J gave up 6 bases; unmatched junction bases: 10. Germline CDR1 reads KGHSH; CDR2 reads LQKENI. This CDR3 region has 16 residues. CDR3 nucleotides: TGTGCCAGCTCACCTACCGGGACTAGTTATGGCAATGAGCAGTTCTTC. Its protein product is CASSPTGTSYGNEQFF.

This clonotype was seen a few times. The chain couples TRBV24-1 to TRBJ2-7; 8 positions match TRBD2. Losses at the gene ends were 5 bases for V and 6 bases for J; bases not matched to a gene: 5. This CDR3 is 13 amino acids long. The germline CDR1 and CDR2 sequences are KGHDR and SFDVKD. The CDR3 DNA reads TGTGCCACCAGTGTGAGCGGGGGTCGCGAGCAGTACTTC. As protein: CATSVSGGREQYF.

This clonotype was counted ten times or more. This chain joins TRBV27 and TRBJ2-2; TRBD1 matches 7 bases. Germline trimming cut 5 bases from V and 2 bases from J; bases unmatched to any gene: 17. CDR3 length: 19 residues. From germline, CDR1 is MNHEY and CDR2 SMNVEV (reference sequence). This CDR3 reads CASSKLQTGSTFNTGELFF. The CDR3 coding sequence is TGTGCCAGCAGTAAACTACAGACAGGGTCAACCTTCAACACCGGGGAGCTGTTTTTT.

This clonotype appeared a few times. This chain connects TRBV4-3 to TRBJ2-7, with D unresolved. Trimming shortened V by 1 base and J by 0 bases, and 13 bases separated the two germline ends. The CDR3 spans 16 residues. CDR1 LGHNA and CDR2 YSLEER come from the germline V gene. CDR3 sequence reads: CASSQAVWPSSYEQYF. CDR3 DNA: TGCGCCAGCAGCCAAGCTGTGTGGCCCAGCTCCTACGAGCAGTACTTC.

CDR3 loop: CASSFPSRGANTGELFF. The CDR3 DNA follows: TGTGCCAGCAGCTTCCCTTCCCGCGGGGCGAACACCGGGGAGCTGTTTTTT. The chain combines TRBV7-9 with TRBJ2-2; D possibly corresponds to TRBD2 (6 bases). The CDR3 has 17 amino acids. Germline V gene data show CDR1 as SEHNR and CDR2 as FQNEAQ (reference sequence). Trimming removed 3 bases at V and 0 bases at J, with 14 bases between. Full variable domain (outside the CDR3, taken from reference TRBV7-9 and TRBJ2-2): DTGVSQNPRHKITKRGQNVTFRCDPISEHNRLYWYRQTLGQGPEFLTYFQNEAQLEKSRLLSDRFSAERPKGSFSTLEIQRTEQGDSAMYLCASSFPSRGANTGELFFGEGSRLTVL.

The table lists this clonotype with a few counts. The chain uses TRBV12-3 or TRBV12-4 and TRBJ2-6; D is perhaps TRBD1 or TRBD2 (5 bases each). The CDR3 has 15 residues. V was trimmed by 8 bases and J by 0 bases, leaving 11 bases between them. The CDR3 sequence is CASGGSSSGANVLTF. CDR3 nucleotides: TGTGCCAGCGGGGGTTCGAGCTCTGGGGCCAACGTCCTGACTTTC.